Below are 17 T cell receptor beta chains sequenced from a single sample in a study of somatic mutations in T cells in chronic GVHD. The protocol was immunoSEQ multiplex PCR, while the TCRdb copy is restricted to in-frame clones and leaves out a portion. The sample carries about 1,700 clones, roughly three fifths recorded once. Sequenced sample: CD8+ T cells from blood. The receptor set was obtained from a male patient aged 50 to 59 with chronic graft-versus-host disease. Some of the T cells may derive from the graft donor.

This clone appeared once. The chain uses TRBV7-7 and TRBJ2-7; maybe TRBD1 (5 bases). The CDR3 loop spans 13 amino acids. From germline, CDR1 is SSHAT and CDR2 FNYEAQ (reference sequence). Trimming removed 4 bases at V and 6 bases at J, with 13 bases between. The CDR3 sequence is CASSSQGSSEQYF. CDR3 in DNA: TGTGCCAGCAGCTCCCAGGGTTCGTCCGAGCAGTACTTC.

This chain links TRBV21-1 with TRBJ2-7; the table names TRBD1, a call not compared with the DNA. TRBV21-1 is given as a pseudogene. The CDR3 runs 15 residues. The CDR3 coding sequence is TGTGCCAGCAGCAAAAAGGAGGGACAGGGCTACGAGCAGTACTTC. Amino acids: CASSKKEGQGYEQYF.

V and J are TRBV27 and TRBJ1-2; a weak D match, TRBD1 (6 bases). The CDR3 totals 14 residues. V gave up 9 bases and J gave up 4 bases, with 18 bases separating them. CDR1 MNHEY and CDR2 SMNVEV come from the germline V gene (reference sequence). The CDR3 loop reads CARPRLGATYGYTF. CDR3 in DNA: TGTGCCAGACCGCGGCTGGGGGCGACCTATGGCTACACCTTC.

This rearrangement joins TRBV5-1 to TRBJ2-1; D is undetermined. This CDR3 spans 16 amino acids. The germline V gene has CDR1 SGHRS and CDR2 YFSETQ. Deletions cut 9 bases from V and 8 bases from J, with 27 bases between. The CDR3 bases are TGCGCCACCCGTCACACTACACACAATACAAATGATGAGCAGTTCTTC. Protein: CATRHTTHNTNDEQFF. The variable domain in full, with the rest retrieved from reference TRBV5-1 and TRBJ2-1, is KAGVTQTPRYLIKTRGQQVTLSCSPISGHRSVSWYQQTPGQGLQFLFEYFSETQRNKGNFPGRFSGRQFSNSRSEMNVSTLELGDSALYLCATRHTTHNTNDEQFFGPGTRLTVL.

This rearrangement joins TRBV4-3 to TRBJ1-2; D may be TRBD1 (6 bases). The CDR3 spans 17 residues. Germline lookup yields CDR1 LGHNA and CDR2 YSLEER. With 0 bases removed from V and 2 bases from J, the gap between germline ends came to 16 bases. As DNA, the CDR3 is TGCGCCAGCAGCCAAGATAGGGGGTCCTACGGGAACTATGGCTACACCTTC. As protein: CASSQDRGSYGNYGYTF.

This rearrangement joins TRBV29-1 to TRBJ2-1, with a possible D match to TRBD2 (6 bases). The CDR3 covers 12 residues. Looked up from germline, CDR1 is SQVTM and CDR2 is ANQGSEA. Trimming cost V 5 bases and J 5 bases, with 10 bases left between them. The CDR3: CSVTDYNNEQFF. The DNA of the CDR3 is TGCAGCGTTACGGACTACAACAATGAGCAGTTCTTC.

This clone was seen a handful of times. This chain connects TRBV7-7 to TRBJ2-5; TRBD1 is a possible D gene (6 bases). In germline, CDR1 is SSHAT, CDR2 FNYEAQ (reference sequence). The length of the CDR3 is 15 residues. V lost 5 bases and J 4 bases, leaving 17 bases between the germline ends. CDR3 residues: CASSAEQGSRETQYF. CDR3 nucleotide sequence: TGTGCCAGCAGCGCAGAACAGGGAAGCAGAGAGACCCAGTACTTC. Variable domain in full (rest from reference TRBV7-7 and TRBJ2-5): GAGVSQSPRYKVTKRGQDVTLRCDPISSHATLYWYQQALGQGPEFLTYFNYEAQPDKSGLPSDRFSAERPEGSISTLTIQRTEQRDSAMYRCASSAEQGSRETQYFGPGTRLLVL.

The chain is built from TRBV5-5 and TRBJ2-1; 10 positions agree with TRBD2. The CDR3 is made up of 15 amino acids. The V gene end was trimmed by 4 bases and the J gene end by 6 bases; junction bases not matched to a gene: 7. Germline CDR1 SGHKS, CDR2 YYEKEE (reference sequence). The CDR3 sequence is CASSVTSGMVNEQFF. The DNA of the CDR3 is TGTGCCAGCAGCGTCACTAGCGGGATGGTCAATGAGCAGTTCTTC. The entire variable domain, with the rest obtained from reference TRBV5-5 and TRBJ2-1, is as follows: DAGVTQSPTHLIKTRGQQVTLRCSPISGHKSVSWYQQVLGQGPQFIFQYYEKEERGRGNFPDRFSARQFPNYSSELNVNALLLGDSALYLCASSVTSGMVNEQFFGPGTRLTVL.

The chain employs TRBV7-2 and TRBJ1-2; D possibly corresponds to TRBD1 (5 bases). CDR1 is SGHTA and CDR2 is FQGNSA in the germline V gene. CDR3 length: 12 amino acids. The germline V and J ends were trimmed by 6 bases and 4 bases, with 9 bases remaining between them. CDR3 protein: CASRSGGYGYTF. The CDR3 region has the DNA TGTGCCAGCAGGTCGGGGGGCTATGGCTACACCTTC.

This clone was found a few times. V is TRBV10-3 and J is TRBJ1-2; 8 positions match TRBD2. The DNA matches TRBJ2-7 better at its end, which makes the J call doubtful. The germline V gene has CDR1 ENHRY and CDR2 SYGVKD. The CDR3 consists of 18 residues. In nucleotides, the CDR3 is TGTGCCATCAGGAACTCCGGGACCTCCGGGGGGGGCTCCTACGAGCAGTACTTC. Protein: CAIRNSGTSGGGSYEQYF.

This chain uses TRBV6-1 with TRBJ1-1, with TRBD1 matching over 8 bases. J was trimmed by 4 bases and V by 11 bases; bases with no gene match: 9. CDR3 length: 13 residues. Looked up from germline, CDR1 is MNHNS and CDR2 is SASEGT. For the CDR3, the DNA is TGTGCCGGCGGGCAGGGGGCGGGCACTGAAGCTTTCTTT. It specifies CAGGQGAGTEAFF.

DNA for the CDR3: TGTGCCAGCAGTTTGGGACAGGTCTATGGCTACACCTTC. The encoded protein is CASSLGQVYGYTF. V and J are TRBV2 and TRBJ1-2; 8 bases fit TRBD1. V was clipped by 5 bases and J by 4 bases; unmatched bases: 3. Germline V CDR1 and CDR2: SNHLY, FYNNEI. This CDR3 contains 13 residues.

The rearrangement uses TRBV28 and TRBJ2-7; TRBD1 matches 7 bases. Germline-derived CDR1 and CDR2 are MDHEN and SYDVKM. Trimming at V came to 5 bases and at J to 0 bases, leaving 7 bases not matched to a gene. CDR3 size: 15 residues. The CDR3 region is CASSPRGPNSYEQYF. CDR3 nucleotides: TGTGCCAGCAGTCCAAGGGGGCCCAACTCCTACGAGCAGTACTTC.

The gene calls are TRBV5-6 and TRBJ2-1; 8 nucleotides line up with TRBD2. Germline CDR1 is SGHDT and CDR2 is YYEEEE. This CDR3 is built from 14 residues. With 0 bases clipped from V and 8 bases from J, the junction kept 4 bases outside the gene matches. Here the CDR3 reads CASSLAGGPDEQFF. Here the CDR3 DNA reads TGTGCCAGCAGCTTGGCGGGGGGGCCGGATGAGCAGTTCTTC.

This clone rates as medium-sized. The V call is TRBV2, the J call TRBJ2-3; 7 bases fit TRBD1. The CDR3 has 14 residues. J gave up 2 bases and V 6 bases, and 5 bases lay outside the gene matches. Per the germline V gene, CDR1 is SNHLY and CDR2 is FYNNEI. This chain's CDR3 is CASRTGSPTDTQYF. The CDR3 DNA reads TGTGCCAGCAGGACAGGGTCCCCCACAGATACGCAGTATTTT.

The gene calls are TRBV9 and TRBJ2-5; 9 bases are a match to TRBD2. Germline CDR1 is SGDLS and CDR2 is YYNGEE. With 2 bases clipped from V and 5 bases from J, the junction kept 10 bases outside the gene matches. The CDR3 sequence is 16 residues long. The CDR3 reads CASSVEPSGVGETQYF. CDR3 nucleotide sequence: TGTGCCAGCAGCGTCGAGCCTAGCGGGGTCGGGGAGACCCAGTACTTC.

This chain links TRBV5-6 with TRBJ2-7, with a weak D call TRBD1 (5 bases). V dropped 0 bases and J dropped 2 bases, with 12 bases sitting between them. In germline, CDR1 is SGHDT, CDR2 YYEEEE. This CDR3 has 15 residues. Here the CDR3 DNA reads TGTGCCAGCAGCTTGGGTTTAGGGGCCACCTACGAGCAGTACTTC. It translates to CASSLGLGATYEQYF. The full variable domain, rest sourced from reference TRBV5-6 and TRBJ2-7, is DAGVTQSPTHLIKTRGQQVTLRCSPKSGHDTVSWYQQALGQGPQFIFQYYEEEERQRGNFPDRFSGHQFPNYSSELNVNALLLGDSALYLCASSLGLGATYEQYFGPGTRLTVT.